The next 4 T cell receptor beta chains were all read from a single sample in a study of breast tumors, draining lymph nodes, adjacent tissues. TCRdb re-called the multiplex PCR reads through MiXCR, storing one row per CDR3 protein. The data show 100,000 to 150,000 distinct CDR3 sequences, just under 20% seen once. Breast cancer patients provided tissue from their axillary draining lymph nodes. The specimen was axillary lymph node tissue. Receptors were obtained from a female donor with breast cancer. Some clones in this sample may be carry-over from other donors' samples.

This clonotype was found many times. J is TRBJ2-5 and V is TRBV20-1, with D perhaps TRBD1 (5 bases). The CDR3 contains 14 residues. The V end lost 2 bases, the J end lost 5 bases, and 15 bases lay between the germline ends. Germline-derived CDR1 and CDR2 are DFQATT and SNEGSKA (reference sequence). CDR3 amino acids: CSARRGLEVETQYF. Here the CDR3 DNA reads TGCAGTGCTAGAAGGGGCCTAGAGGTTGAGACCCAGTACTTC.

On this clonotype itself: A much larger clone sits a single nucleotide away, making a read error possible. The gene calls are TRBV15 and TRBJ1-5; 10 nucleotides agree with TRBD1. Germline values: CDR1 LNHNV, CDR2 YYDKDF (reference sequence). The length of the CDR3 is 15 residues. V lost 3 bases, J lost 6 bases, and 5 bases stayed unmatched. The CDR3 nucleotides are TGTGCCACCAGCAGGGTGACAGGGGGCAGTCAGCCCCAGCATTTT. Translation: CATSRVTGGSQPQHF.

There are many counts of this clonotype. The chain employs TRBV6-1 and TRBJ1-3; TRBD1 aligns across 7 bases. Trimming removed 5 bases from V and 4 bases from J; junction bases left unmatched: 5. The CDR3 is 14 residues long. Germline V lookup: CDR1 MNHNS, CDR2 SASEGT. In nucleotides, the CDR3 is TGTGCCAGCAGTTTACAGGGGACCGGAAACACCATATATTTT. This translates into CASSLQGTGNTIYF.

As concerns this clonotype: This may arise from a read error, as a much more abundant clone is one base away. The V and J genes are TRBV6-1 and TRBJ2-7; TRBD1 matches 7 bases. CDR1 is MNHNS and CDR2 is SASEGT in the germline V gene. The CDR3 contains 15 residues. V was pared by 4 bases and J by 2 bases, with 8 bases of the junction left unmatched. The CDR3 is CASSAPWDSPYEQYF. In nucleotides, the CDR3 is TGTGCCAGCAGTGCCCCTTGGGACAGCCCCTACGAGCAGTACTTC.